This T cell receptor (beta chain) was captured by sequencing in a study of technical replicates of blood from several donors. The data were produced by immunoSEQ multiplex PCR, yet TCRdb's version contains in-frame clones alone and is incomplete. The table has some 70,000 clones, 95% to 98% seen once. The CDR3 is 14 residues long. Trimming left V 4 bases short and J 0 bases short, with 10 bases between. In germline, CDR1 is SGHTS, CDR2 YDEGEE. This clone was picked up one time. Specimen: T cells isolated from PBMCs. The TCR sequence derives from a human donor in good health. The rearrangement links TRBV5-8 to TRBJ1-1; D not resolved. This chain's CDR3 is CASSMDYMNTEAFF. Here the CDR3 DNA reads TGTGCCAGCAGCATGGACTACATGAACACTGAAGCTTTCTTT.